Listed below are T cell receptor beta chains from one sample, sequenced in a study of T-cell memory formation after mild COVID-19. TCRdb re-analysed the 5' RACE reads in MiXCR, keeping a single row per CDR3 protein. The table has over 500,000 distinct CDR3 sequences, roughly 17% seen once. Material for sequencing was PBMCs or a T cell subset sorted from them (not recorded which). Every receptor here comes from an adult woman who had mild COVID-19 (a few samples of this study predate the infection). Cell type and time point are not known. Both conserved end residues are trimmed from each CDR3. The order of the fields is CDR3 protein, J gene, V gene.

ASGLGRPNYGYT	TRBJ1-2	TRBV12-5
ATIKEGDPSTDTQY	TRBJ2-3	TRBV15
ASSLYRDRAYEQY	TRBJ2-7	TRBV5-6
ATSRERAVPYEQY	TRBJ2-7	TRBV15
ASSLALAGGPTDTQY	TRBJ2-3	TRBV7-9
SVDASGANVLT	TRBJ2-6	TRBV29-1
ASKTSSGPAEQY	TRBJ2-7	TRBV7-9
ASSLSGQSGYNEQF	TRBJ2-1	TRBV5-1
SVEDRVYYGYT	TRBJ1-2	TRBV29-1
ASSVSGQTYLAKNIQY	TRBJ2-4	TRBV9
ASSQVDRDNEQF	TRBJ2-1	TRBV4-1
ASSKTDRGTEY	TRBJ2-7	TRBV12-3/TRBV12-4
ASSDPVWITDTQY	TRBJ2-3	TRBV6-4
SARATGGGQPQH	TRBJ1-5	TRBV20-1
ASSLAYVGGRDEQY	TRBJ2-7	TRBV7-2
ASSLAWGTVPNTEAF	TRBJ1-1	TRBV7-9
ASSLVLAGTYEQY	TRBJ2-7	TRBV11-2
ASSLVASGIYNEQF	TRBJ2-1	TRBV7-2
ASSNDRGLSEKLF	TRBJ1-4	TRBV21-1
SVGPGQGAKTQY	TRBJ2-5	TRBV29-1
ATSDEYQPQH	TRBJ1-5	TRBV24-1
ASSPRMLAARDTQY	TRBJ2-3	TRBV6-5
AIGTGGLYGYT	TRBJ1-2	TRBV10-3
AIHLSGGRETEQF	TRBJ2-1	TRBV12-3/TRBV12-4